This TCR beta chain was sequenced during a study of response to subunit inactivated influenza vaccine. Germline V CDR1 and CDR2: MGHRA, YSYEKL. J was trimmed by 0 bases and V by 0 bases; bases with no gene match: 6. CDR3 length equals 19 residues. Notes on this clonotype: What it binds is not known.

TCRdb redid the calling of the RT-PCR reads with MiXCR, one entry per CDR3 protein. The table includes 450,000 to 550,000 distinct CDR3 sequences, roughly 27% detected once. Study-wide results and limits: Authors suggested that a seasonal influenza vaccination recruits few new T cells each time.

V usage is TRBV4-1 and J usage is TRBJ2-2, with 11 bases identical to TRBD2. The sample in question was CD4+ T cells sorted from PBMCs, obtained roughly 5 days after vaccination. This clonotype was sampled from a man between 45 and 60 years old who received an inactivated influenza vaccine. CDR3 sequence reads: CASSQDRGLAGANTGELFF. As DNA, the CDR3 is TGCGCCAGCAGCCAAGATCGTGGACTAGCGGGCGCGAACACCGGGGAGCTGTTTTTT.